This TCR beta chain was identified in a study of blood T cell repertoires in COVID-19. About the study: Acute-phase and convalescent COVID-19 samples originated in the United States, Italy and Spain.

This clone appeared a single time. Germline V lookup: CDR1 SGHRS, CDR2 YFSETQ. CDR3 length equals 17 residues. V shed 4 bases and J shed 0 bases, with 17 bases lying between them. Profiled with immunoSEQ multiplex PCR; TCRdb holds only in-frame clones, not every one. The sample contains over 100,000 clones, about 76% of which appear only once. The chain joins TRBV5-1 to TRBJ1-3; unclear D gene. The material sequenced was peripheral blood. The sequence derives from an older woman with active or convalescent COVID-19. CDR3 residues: CASSLLWTGSSGNTIYF. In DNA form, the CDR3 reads TGCGCCAGCAGCCTACTTTGGACGGGGAGCTCTGGAAACACCATATATTTT.